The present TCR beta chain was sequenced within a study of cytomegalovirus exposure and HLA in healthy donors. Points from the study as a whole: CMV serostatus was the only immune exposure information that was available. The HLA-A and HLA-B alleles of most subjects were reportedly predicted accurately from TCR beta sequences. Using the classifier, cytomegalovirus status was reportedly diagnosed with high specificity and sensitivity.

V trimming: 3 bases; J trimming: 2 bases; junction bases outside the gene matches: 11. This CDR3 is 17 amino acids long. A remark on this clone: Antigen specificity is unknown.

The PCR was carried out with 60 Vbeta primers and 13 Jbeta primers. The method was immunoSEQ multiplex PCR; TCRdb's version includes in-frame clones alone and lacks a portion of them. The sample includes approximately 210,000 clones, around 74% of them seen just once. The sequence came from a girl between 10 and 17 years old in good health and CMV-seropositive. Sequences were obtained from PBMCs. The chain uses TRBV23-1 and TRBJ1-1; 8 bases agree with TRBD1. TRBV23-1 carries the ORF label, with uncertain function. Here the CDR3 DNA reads TGCGCCAGCAGTCACGGGGACAGGCTCTTCCCCAACACTGAAGCTTTCTTT. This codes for CASSHGDRLFPNTEAFF.